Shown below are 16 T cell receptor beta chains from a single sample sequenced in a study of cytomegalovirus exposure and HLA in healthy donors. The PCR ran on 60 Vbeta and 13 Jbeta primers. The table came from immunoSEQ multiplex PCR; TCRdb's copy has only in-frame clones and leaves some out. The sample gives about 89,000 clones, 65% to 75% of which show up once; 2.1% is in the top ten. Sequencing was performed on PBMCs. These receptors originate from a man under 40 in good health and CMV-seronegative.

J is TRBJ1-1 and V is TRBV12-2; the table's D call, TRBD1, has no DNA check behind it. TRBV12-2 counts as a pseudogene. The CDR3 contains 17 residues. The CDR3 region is CASRLVVSVTGNPEAFF. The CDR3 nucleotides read TGTGCAAGTCGCTTAGTTGTATCTGTGACAGGGAACCCTGAAGCTTTCTTT.

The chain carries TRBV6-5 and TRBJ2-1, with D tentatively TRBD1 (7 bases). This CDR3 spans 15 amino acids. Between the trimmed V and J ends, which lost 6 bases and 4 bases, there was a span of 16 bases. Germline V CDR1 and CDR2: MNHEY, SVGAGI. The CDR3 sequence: CASSQGGVLYNEQFF. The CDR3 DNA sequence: TGTGCCAGCAGCCAGGGGGGAGTTCTATACAATGAGCAGTTCTTC.

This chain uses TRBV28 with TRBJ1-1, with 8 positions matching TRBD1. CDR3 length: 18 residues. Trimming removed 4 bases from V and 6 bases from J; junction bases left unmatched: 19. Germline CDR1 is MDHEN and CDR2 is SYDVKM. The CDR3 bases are TGTGCCAGCAGTTATCCCCAGGGGGGGGGACAGGTCAGGGCTGAAGCTTTCTTT. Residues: CASSYPQGGGQVRAEAFF.

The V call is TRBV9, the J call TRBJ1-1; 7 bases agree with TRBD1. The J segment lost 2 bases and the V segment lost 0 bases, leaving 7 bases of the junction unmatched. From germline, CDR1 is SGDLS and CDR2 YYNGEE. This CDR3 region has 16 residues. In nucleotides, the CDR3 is TGTGCCAGCAGCGTAGGGGCAGGGGGTGGAAACACTGAAGCTTTCTTT. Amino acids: CASSVGAGGGNTEAFF.

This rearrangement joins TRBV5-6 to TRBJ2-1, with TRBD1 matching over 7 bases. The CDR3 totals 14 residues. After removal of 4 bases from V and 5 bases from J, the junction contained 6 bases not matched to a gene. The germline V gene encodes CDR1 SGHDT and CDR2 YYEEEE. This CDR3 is CASSEGAGNNEQFF. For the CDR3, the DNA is TGTGCCAGCAGCGAGGGGGCAGGTAACAATGAGCAGTTCTTC.

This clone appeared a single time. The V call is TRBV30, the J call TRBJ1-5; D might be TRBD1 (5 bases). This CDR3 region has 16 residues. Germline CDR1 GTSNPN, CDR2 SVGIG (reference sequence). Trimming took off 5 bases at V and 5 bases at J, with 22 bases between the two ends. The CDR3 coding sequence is TGTGCCTGGGATACAAATGTAGGGAGGGGTGATCAGCCCCAGCATTTT. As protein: CAWDTNVGRGDQPQHF.

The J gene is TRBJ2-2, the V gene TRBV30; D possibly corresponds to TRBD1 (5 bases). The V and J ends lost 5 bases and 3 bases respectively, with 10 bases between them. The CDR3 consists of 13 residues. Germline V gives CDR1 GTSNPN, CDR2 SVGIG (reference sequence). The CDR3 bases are TGTGCCTGGGGCAGGGTGCACACCGGGGAGCTGTTTTTT. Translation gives CAWGRVHTGELFF.

The chain's CDR3 is CASASPSESSGANVLTF. The CDR3 nucleotides read TGTGCCAGTGCGTCCCCGAGTGAGAGCTCTGGGGCCAACGTCCTGACTTTC. V and J are TRBV19 and TRBJ2-6; D gene unclear. The CDR3 has 17 residues. From germline, CDR1 is LNHDA and CDR2 SQIVND (reference sequence). Trimming left V 8 bases short and J 0 bases short, with 17 bases between.

The CDR3 region is CASSAGTGRNTIYF. In DNA, the CDR3 is TGCGCCAGCAGCGCTGGGACAGGTAGAAACACCATATATTTT. This chain uses TRBV5-1 with TRBJ1-3; 8 nucleotides line up with TRBD1. CDR3 size: 14 residues. V shed 4 bases and J 5 bases; nucleotides not matched to a gene: 5. Germline-derived CDR1 and CDR2 are SGHRS and YFSETQ.

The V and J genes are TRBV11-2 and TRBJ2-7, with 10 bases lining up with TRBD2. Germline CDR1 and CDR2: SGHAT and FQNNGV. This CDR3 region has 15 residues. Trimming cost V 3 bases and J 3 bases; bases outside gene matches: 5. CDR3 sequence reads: CASSLSGGADYEQYF. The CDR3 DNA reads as TGTGCCAGCAGCTTGAGCGGGGGGGCGGACTACGAGCAGTACTTC.

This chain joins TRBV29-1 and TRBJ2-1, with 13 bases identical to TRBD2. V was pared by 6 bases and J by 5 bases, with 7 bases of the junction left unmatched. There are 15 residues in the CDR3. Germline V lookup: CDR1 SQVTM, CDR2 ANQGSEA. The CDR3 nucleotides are TGCAGCGTCGCACCCGGGACTAGCGGGGACAATGAGCAGTTCTTC. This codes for CSVAPGTSGDNEQFF.

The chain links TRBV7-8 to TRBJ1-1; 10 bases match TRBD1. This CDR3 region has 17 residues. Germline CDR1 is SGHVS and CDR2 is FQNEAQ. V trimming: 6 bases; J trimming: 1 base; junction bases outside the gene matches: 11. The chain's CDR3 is CASSPPGQGLQNTEAFF. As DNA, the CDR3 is TGTGCCAGCAGTCCTCCGGGACAGGGGCTCCAGAACACTGAAGCTTTCTTT.

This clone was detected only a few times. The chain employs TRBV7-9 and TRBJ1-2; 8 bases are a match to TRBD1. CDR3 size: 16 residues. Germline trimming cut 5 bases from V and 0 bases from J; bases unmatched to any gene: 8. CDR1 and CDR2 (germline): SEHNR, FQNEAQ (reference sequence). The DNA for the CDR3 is TGTGCCAGCAGCCCACAGGGGGGGCGGGCTAACTATGGCTACACCTTC. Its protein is CASSPQGGRANYGYTF.

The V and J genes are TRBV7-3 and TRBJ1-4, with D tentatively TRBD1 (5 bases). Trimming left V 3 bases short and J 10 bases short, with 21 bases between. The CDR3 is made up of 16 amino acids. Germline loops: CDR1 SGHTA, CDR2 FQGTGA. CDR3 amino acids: CASSLKLAGQIAKLFF. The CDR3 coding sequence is TGTGCCAGCAGCTTGAAGTTAGCAGGGCAAATCGCAAAACTGTTTTTT.

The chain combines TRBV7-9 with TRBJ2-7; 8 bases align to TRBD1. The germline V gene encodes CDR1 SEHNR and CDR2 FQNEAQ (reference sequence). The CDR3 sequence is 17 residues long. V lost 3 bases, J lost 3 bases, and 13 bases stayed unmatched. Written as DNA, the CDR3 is TGTGCCAGCAGCTTGGGACAGGAGCCCACTTCCAACTACGAGCAGTACTTC. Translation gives CASSLGQEPTSNYEQYF.

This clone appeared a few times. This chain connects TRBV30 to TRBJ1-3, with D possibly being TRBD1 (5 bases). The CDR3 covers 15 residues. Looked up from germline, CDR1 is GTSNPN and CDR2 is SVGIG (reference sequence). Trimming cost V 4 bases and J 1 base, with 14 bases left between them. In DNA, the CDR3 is TGTGCCTGGATCCCGGGACTGTCGTCTGGAAACACCATATATTTT. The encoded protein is CAWIPGLSSGNTIYF.